This TCR beta chain was captured by sequencing in a study of blood T cells in healthy people across ages. The second PCR ran roughly 7 to 12 cycles with a sample-barcoded 5' primer and J-beta primers. MiXCR, run by TCRdb on the 5' RACE reads, gives a single entry per CDR3 protein. This sample yields about a million distinct CDR3 sequences, of which around 49% are seen a single time; around an eighth belongs to the top ten. At least ten counts were recorded for this clonotype. Sequenced sample: blood. This TCR came from a man aged 25 to 40 in good health.

CDR3 loop: CASSQDGTRARNEQFF. CDR3 DNA: TGTGCCAGCAGCCAAGATGGGACTAGGGCTCGCAATGAGCAGTTCTTC. The V gene is TRBV3-1, the J gene TRBJ2-1, with 8 bases that match TRBD2. CDR3 length equals 16 residues. Per the germline V gene, CDR1 is LGHDT and CDR2 is YNNKEL (reference sequence). V was clipped by 0 bases and J by 6 bases; unmatched bases: 7.